This T cell receptor beta chain appears in the sequencing data of a study of blood T cell repertoires in COVID-19. Study overall: Samples of COVID-19 (acute and convalescent) were obtained from the United States, Italy and Spain. T cells, B-cell-depleted T cells, or PBMCs provided the cDNA or gDNA that served as material.

In the study's own analysis: Amplification of reference gene primers was used by the study to estimate nucleated cell counts. Repertoires were generated with immunoSEQ multiplex PCR, while TCRdb's copy carries only in-frame clones and drops some. The V and J calls and the clone size are those of that table, but D and trimming were determined from the DNA. The data contain about 230,000 clones, roughly 84% of them seen just once; the ten biggest clones take up around 2.5%. The germline V gene encodes CDR1 SGHAT and CDR2 FQNNGV. The CDR3 is 14 amino acids. Between the trimmed V and J ends, which lost 8 bases and 2 bases, there was a span of 14 bases.

The sequence was collected from a man aged 40-49 years who had recovered from COVID-19. V gene TRBV11-2 combines with J gene TRBJ2-3; D unclear. Input material: peripheral blood. The CDR3 DNA reads TGTGCCAGCCTGCCTACTTCCCACACAGATACGCAGTATTTT. This encodes CASLPTSHTDTQYF.